The 11 T cell receptor beta chains below come from one sample, sequenced in a study of T cell clusters in autoimmune cytopenias (dated by TCRdb to between 2018 and 2020). The sequencer was an Illumina MiSeq. Multiplex PCR with a touch-down protocol amplified TRB rearrangements, with the TRB-A and TRB-B primer pools combined in a single tube. Through TCRdb reprocessing, the reads give one entry per CDR3 protein sequence; DNA is omitted. This sample's listing comprises 5,300 or so distinct CDR3 sequences. Approximately 18% of the sample is taken by the ten largest. Each sample's TRB amplification started from around 0.25 ug of peripheral blood genomic DNA, which corresponds to around 36,000 genome equivalents. Sequenced sample: peripheral blood. The receptors were gathered from a human donor with an autoimmune cytopenia or autoimmune hepatitis (not recorded which).

In terms of frequency, this clonotype is medium-sized. J is TRBJ2-7 and V is TRBV18. The CDR3 runs to 13 residues. The germline V gene has CDR1 KGHSH and CDR2 LQKENI. Here the CDR3 reads CASSPTGWYEQYF.

Its frequency marks this clonotype as medium-sized (0.01 to 0.1%). The genes are TRBV6-1 and TRBJ2-3; there is no DNA to check the TCRdb D call of TRBD1. Germline V CDR1 and CDR2: MNHNS, SASEGT. The CDR3 is 15 amino acids. CDR3 loop: CASRAGTPSTDTQYF.

The V call is TRBV6-1, the J call TRBJ1-6. The CDR3 is made up of 15 amino acids. Germline CDR1 MNHNS, CDR2 SASEGT. Here the CDR3 reads CASSESQSGNSPLHF.

The chain links TRBV20-1 to TRBJ2-1; the TCRdb call, TRBD1, lacks DNA for checking. The CDR3 has 13 residues. Germline loops: CDR1 DFQATT, CDR2 SNEGSKA (reference sequence). The CDR3 is CSAEGRSYNEQFF.

The rearrangement joins TRBV6-2 or TRBV6-3 to TRBJ2-3. The germline V gene has CDR1 MNHEY and CDR2 SVGEGT. This CDR3 has 15 residues. The CDR3 region is CASSYSGLAADTQYF.

This chain uses TRBV7-2 with TRBJ1-5. This CDR3 has 16 residues. The germline CDR1 and CDR2 sequences are SGHTA and FQGNSA. The CDR3 loop is CASSLAAGYSNQPQHF.

This clonotype registers medium-sized (0.01 to 0.1%) by frequency. The chain couples TRBV19 to TRBJ2-2. The CDR3 is made up of 13 amino acids. The germline V gene encodes CDR1 LNHDA and CDR2 SQIVND (reference sequence). The CDR3 sequence: CASSTGATGELFF.

The chain couples TRBV5-4 to TRBJ2-5; without DNA, the TCRdb call of TRBD1 cannot be checked. Germline V lookup: CDR1 SGHNT, CDR2 YYREEE (reference sequence). The CDR3 runs 15 residues. CDR3: CASSPGWGRQETQYF. Full variable domain (remainder filled in from reference TRBV5-4 and TRBJ2-5): ETGVTQSPTHLIKTRGQQVTLRCSSQSGHNTVSWYQQALGQGPQFIFQYYREEENGRGNFPPRFSGLQFPNYSSELNVNALELDDSALYLCASSPGWGRQETQYFGPGTRLLVL.

According to its frequency, this clonotype is medium-sized (0.01 to 0.1%). This chain links TRBV6-5 with TRBJ2-5; without DNA, the TCRdb call of TRBD1 cannot be checked. CDR1 and CDR2 from the germline V gene are MNHEY and SVGAGI. CDR3 size: 15 residues. The CDR3: CASSYLGQGEGTQYF.

This clonotype is classed as medium-sized by frequency. The V call is TRBV6-1, the J call TRBJ1-3. The CDR3 sequence is 15 residues long. Germline CDR1 is MNHNS and CDR2 is SASEGT. The CDR3 here is CASSELWQGTNTIYF.

Measured by frequency, this clonotype is medium-sized (0.01 to 0.1%). The chain links TRBV12-3 or TRBV12-4 to TRBJ2-7; no DNA is available, so the TRBD1 call from TCRdb remains unchecked. This CDR3 has 14 amino acids. CDR3 loop: CASRPRTGTYEQYF.